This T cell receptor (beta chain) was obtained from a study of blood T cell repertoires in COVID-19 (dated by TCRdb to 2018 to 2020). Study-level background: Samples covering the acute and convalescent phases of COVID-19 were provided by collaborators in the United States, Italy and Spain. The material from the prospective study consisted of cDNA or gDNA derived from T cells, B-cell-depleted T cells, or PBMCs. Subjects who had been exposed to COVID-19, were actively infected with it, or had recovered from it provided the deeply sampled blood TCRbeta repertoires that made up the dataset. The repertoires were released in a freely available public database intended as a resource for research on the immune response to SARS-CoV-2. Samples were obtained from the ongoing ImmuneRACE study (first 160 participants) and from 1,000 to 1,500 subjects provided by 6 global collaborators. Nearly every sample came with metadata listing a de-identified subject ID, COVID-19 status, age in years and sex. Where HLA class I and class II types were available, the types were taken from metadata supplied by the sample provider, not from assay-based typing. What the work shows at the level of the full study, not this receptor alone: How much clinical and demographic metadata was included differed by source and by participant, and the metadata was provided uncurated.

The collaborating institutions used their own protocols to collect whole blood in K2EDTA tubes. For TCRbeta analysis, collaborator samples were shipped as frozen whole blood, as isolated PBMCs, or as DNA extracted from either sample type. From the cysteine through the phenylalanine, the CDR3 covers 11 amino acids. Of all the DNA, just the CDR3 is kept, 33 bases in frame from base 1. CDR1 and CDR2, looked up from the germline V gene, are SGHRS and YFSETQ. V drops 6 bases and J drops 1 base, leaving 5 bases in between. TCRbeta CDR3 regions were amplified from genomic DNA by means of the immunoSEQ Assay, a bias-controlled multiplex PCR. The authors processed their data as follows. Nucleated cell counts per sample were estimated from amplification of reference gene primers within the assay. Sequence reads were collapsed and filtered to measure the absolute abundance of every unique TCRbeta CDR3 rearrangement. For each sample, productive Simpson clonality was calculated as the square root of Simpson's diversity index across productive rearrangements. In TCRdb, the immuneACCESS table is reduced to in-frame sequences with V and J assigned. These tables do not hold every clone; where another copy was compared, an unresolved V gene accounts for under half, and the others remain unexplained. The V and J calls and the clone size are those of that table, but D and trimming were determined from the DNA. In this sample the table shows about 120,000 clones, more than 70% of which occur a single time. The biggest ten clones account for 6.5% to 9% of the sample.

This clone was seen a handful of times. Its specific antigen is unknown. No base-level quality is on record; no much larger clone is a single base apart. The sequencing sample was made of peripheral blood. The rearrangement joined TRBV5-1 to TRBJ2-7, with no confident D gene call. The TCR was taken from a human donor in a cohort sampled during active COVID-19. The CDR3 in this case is CASTPSYEQYF. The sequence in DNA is TGCGCCAGCACTCCTTCCTACGAGCAGTACTTC.